The rows below give T cell receptor beta chains drawn from one sample of a study of OX40 agonist ivuxolimab in advanced cancers. TCRdb's table, derived via immunoSEQ multiplex PCR, lists solely in-frame clones and lacks some. The repertoire holds approximately 90,000 clones, with about 91% as singletons. The sequencing here drew on CD4+ or CD8+ T cells sorted from blood, taken in a trial of the OX40 agonist ivuxolimab. All receptors come from an adult with an advanced solid tumor such as melanoma, head and neck, liver or kidney cancer. The CDR3 runs from the conserved cysteine through the conserved F or W.

TRBV7-9	12	CASSLGRDRAFF
TRBV6-5	13	CAVAESGDTEAFF
TRBV18	15	CASSPMGQNTDTQYF
TRBV5-6	14	CASSSGTDQETQYF
TRBV4-3	15	CASSQDRRTGRPQHF
TRBV19	15	CASSIEPRVVGELFF
TRBV7-9	15	CASSLIGLATDEQYF
TRBV15	15	CATSRYRESPREQYF
TRBV7-3	15	CASSLEVTHRGELFF
TRBV4-2	16	CASSQEGQIKNQPQHF
TRBV4-2	15	CASSQGAGGLYEQYF
TRBV7-9	12	CASSLDDGKAFF
TRBV29-1	9	CSVEGGAFF
TRBV19	15	CASSPGTGPFYGYTF
TRBV7-2	16	CASSHWGRTMNTEAFF
TRBV25-1	13	CASRGSFNQPQHF
TRBV5-1	14	CASSLNGVHQPQHF
TRBV18	16	CASSPAWRQVYNEQFF
TRBV7-7	13	CASSLAPRGEAFF
TRBV18	15	CASSPLVEGENEQFF
TRBV28	15	CASSPTGGHTGELFF
TRBV2	14	CASSELSREETQYF
TRBV5-4	14	CASSLGTNSYEQYF
TRBV28	13	CASSSPTIYEQYF
TRBV5-5	14	CASSLQGKDYGYTF
TRBV5-1	15	CASSLISGGEETQYF
TRBV19	11	CASSIQSQQFF
TRBV19	14	CASRAGNGNQPQHF
TRBV28	16	CASSSLPGTAAYEQYF
TRBV7-3	14	CASSPGTGGSPLHF
TRBV19	13	CASSERRTDTQYF
TRBV7-9	16	CASTAVVSGTGTASDF
TRBV4-2	15	CASSQENRGSSPLHF
TRBV9	15	CASSGEEGTVETQYF
TRBV7-8	15	CASSLGGTGNYEQYF
TRBV19	16	CASSIRAASSYNEQFF
TRBV19	17	CASTPQMPGQAVYGYTF
TRBV7-2	11	CASGKYNEQFF
TRBV7-2	14	CASSQYSGSETQYF
TRBV14	15	CASSQEGWRRDEQYF
TRBV27	16	CASSKTISTVNTEAFF
TRBV11-2	13	CASSLTGGDEQFF
TRBV28	14	CASSPERRDEKLFF
TRBV9	14	CASSGTGGGNTIYF
TRBV9	14	CASSEQGLVGEQYF
TRBV5-1	14	CASSPTGGNYGYTF
TRBV10-3	13	CAIRARTGDEQYF
TRBV9	16	CASSVAFEGSYNEQFF
TRBV5-1	14	CASSGGVAGNTIYF
TRBV5-1	15	CASSLADGQYTEAFF
TRBV28	16	CASSPAGTGANEKLFF
TRBV19	15	CASSIQTAGEYEQYF
TRBV20-1	11	CSARVNTEAFF
TRBV18	16	CASSPGGRPSNQPQHF
TRBV5-1	14	CASSIRQKGAEAFF
TRBV30	14	CAWSLGTLGETQYF
TRBV28	11	CASSLSTGYTF
TRBV29-1	13	CSVEVENGEKLFF
TRBV11-3	14	CASSTSGRADTQYF